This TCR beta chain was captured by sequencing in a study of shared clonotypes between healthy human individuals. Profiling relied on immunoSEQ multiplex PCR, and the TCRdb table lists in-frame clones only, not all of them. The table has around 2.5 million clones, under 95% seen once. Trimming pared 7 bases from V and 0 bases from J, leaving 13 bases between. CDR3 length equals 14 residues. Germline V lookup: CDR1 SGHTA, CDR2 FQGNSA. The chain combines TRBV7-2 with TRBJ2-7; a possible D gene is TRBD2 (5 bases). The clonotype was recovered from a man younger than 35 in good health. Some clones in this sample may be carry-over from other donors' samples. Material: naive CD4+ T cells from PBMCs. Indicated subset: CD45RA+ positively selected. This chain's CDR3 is CASNRIGDSYEQYF. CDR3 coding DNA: TGTGCCAGCAACCGAATCGGGGACTCCTACGAGCAGTACTTC.